What follows describes a single T cell receptor beta chain. The data belong to a study of CD8 T cells in Susac syndrome. Random hexamers were used to reverse transcribe about 0.5 to 1 ug of RNA. With immunoSEQ multiplex PCR, TCR beta CDR3 was amplified across 54 Vbeta and 13 Jbeta. MiXCR, run by TCRdb on the immunoSEQ multiplex PCR reads, gives a single entry per CDR3 protein. Seen here are 200,000 to 250,000 distinct CDR3 sequences, just under 95% observed once, and the top ten hold 0.065% to 0.08%. Peripheral blood CD8+ and CD4+ T cells were profiled by TCR beta sequencing. Each multiple sclerosis control was a treatment-naive patient with relapsing-remitting disease that was either stable or active. The authors negatively isolated CD8+ and CD4+ T cells and FACS-enriched TEMRA cells. The sequencing input was CD4+ T cells from PBMCs. The receptor was derived from a human donor with multiple sclerosis.

The CDR3 loop is CASSFRGSDPEAFF. The CDR3 DNA reads as TGTGCCAGCAGCTTTAGAGGGAGCGACCCTGAAGCTTTCTTT. The V call is TRBV7-3, the J call TRBJ1-1; the D is unclear. V was shortened by 3 bases and J by 6 bases, with 14 bases between the two germline ends. The CDR3 runs to 14 residues. CDR1 SGHTA and CDR2 FQGTGA come from the germline V gene.